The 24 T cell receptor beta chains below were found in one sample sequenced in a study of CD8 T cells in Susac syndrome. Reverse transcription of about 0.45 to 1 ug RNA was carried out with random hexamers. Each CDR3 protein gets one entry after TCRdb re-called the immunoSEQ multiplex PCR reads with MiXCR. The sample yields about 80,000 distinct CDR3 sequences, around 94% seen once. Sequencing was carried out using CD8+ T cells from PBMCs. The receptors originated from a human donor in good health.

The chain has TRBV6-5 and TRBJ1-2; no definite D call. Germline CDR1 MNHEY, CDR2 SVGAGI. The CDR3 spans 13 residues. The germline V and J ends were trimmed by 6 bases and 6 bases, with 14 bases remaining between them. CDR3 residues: CASRITKIDGYTF. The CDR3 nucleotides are TGTGCCAGCAGAATCACAAAGATTGATGGCTACACCTTC.

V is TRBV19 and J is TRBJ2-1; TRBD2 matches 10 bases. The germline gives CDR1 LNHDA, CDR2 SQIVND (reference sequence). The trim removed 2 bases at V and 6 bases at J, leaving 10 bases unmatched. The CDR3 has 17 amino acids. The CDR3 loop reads CASSIRAGSGRINEQFF. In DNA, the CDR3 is TGTGCCAGTAGTATAAGGGCGGGTAGCGGGAGGATCAATGAGCAGTTCTTC.

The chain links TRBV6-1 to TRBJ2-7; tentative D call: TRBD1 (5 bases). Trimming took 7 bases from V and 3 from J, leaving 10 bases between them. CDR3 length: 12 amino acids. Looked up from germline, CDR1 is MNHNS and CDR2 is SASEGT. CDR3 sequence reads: CASMTDIYEQYF. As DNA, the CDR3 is TGTGCCAGCATGACAGACATCTACGAGCAGTACTTC.

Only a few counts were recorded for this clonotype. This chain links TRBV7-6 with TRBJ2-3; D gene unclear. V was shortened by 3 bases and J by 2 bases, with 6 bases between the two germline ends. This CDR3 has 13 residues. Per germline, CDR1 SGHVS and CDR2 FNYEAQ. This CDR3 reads CASSFEITDTQYF. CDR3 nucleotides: TGTGCCAGCAGCTTTGAGATCACAGATACGCAGTATTTT.

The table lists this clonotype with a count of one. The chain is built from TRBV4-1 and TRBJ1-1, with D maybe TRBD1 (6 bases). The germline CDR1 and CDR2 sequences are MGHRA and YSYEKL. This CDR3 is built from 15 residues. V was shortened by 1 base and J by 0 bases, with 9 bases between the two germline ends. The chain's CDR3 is CASSQAQGMNTEAFF. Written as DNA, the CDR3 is TGCGCCAGCAGCCAAGCACAGGGCATGAACACTGAAGCTTTCTTT.

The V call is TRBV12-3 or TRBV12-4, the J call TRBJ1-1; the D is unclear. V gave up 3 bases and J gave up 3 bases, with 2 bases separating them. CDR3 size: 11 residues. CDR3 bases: TGTGCCAGCAGTTTTGACACTGAAGCTTTCTTT. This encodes CASSFDTEAFF.

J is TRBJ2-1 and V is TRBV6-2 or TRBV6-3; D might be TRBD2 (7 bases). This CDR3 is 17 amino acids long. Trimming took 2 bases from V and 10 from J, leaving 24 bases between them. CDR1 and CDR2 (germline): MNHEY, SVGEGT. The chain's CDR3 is CASSYPGAGAPTWEQFF. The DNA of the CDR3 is TGTGCCAGCAGTTACCCAGGGGCGGGGGCACCGACGTGGGAGCAGTTCTTC.

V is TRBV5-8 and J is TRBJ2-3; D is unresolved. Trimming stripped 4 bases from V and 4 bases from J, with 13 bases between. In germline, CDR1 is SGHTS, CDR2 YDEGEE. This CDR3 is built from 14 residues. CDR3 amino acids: CASSIVLKADTQYF. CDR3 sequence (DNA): TGTGCCAGCAGCATCGTCCTGAAAGCAGATACGCAGTATTTT. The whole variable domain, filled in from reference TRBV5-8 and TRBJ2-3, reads EAGVTQSPTHLIKTRGQQATLRCSPISGHTSVYWYQQALGLGLQFLLWYDEGEERNRGNFPPRFSGRQFPNYSSELNVNALELEDSALYLCASSIVLKADTQYFGPGTRLTVL.

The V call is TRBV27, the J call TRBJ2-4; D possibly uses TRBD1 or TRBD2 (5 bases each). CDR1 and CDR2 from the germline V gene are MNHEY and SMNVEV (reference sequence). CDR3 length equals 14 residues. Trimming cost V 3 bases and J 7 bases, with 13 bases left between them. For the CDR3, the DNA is TGTGCCAGCAGTTTCGGGGCAGGGACGAACATTCAGTACTTC. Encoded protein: CASSFGAGTNIQYF.

The CDR3: CASSFDIAYEQYV. The CDR3 bases are TGTGCCAGCAGCTTTGACATTGCCTACGAGCAGTACGTC. This chain uses TRBV5-4 with TRBJ2-7; no clear D gene. Germline CDR1 is SGHNT and CDR2 is YYREEE (reference sequence). This CDR3 comprises 13 residues. The V gene lost 2 bases and the J gene lost 2 bases, with 8 bases spanning the gap.

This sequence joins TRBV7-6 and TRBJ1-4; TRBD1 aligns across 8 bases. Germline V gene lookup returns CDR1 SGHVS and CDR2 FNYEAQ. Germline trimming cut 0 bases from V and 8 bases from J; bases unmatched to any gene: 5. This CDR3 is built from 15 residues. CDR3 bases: TGTGCCAGCAGCTTAGCGGACAGGGTCGGGGAAAAACTGTTTTTT. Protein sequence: CASSLADRVGEKLFF. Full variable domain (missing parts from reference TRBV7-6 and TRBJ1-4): GAGVSQSPRYKVTKRGQDVALRCDPISGHVSLYWYRQALGQGPEFLTYFNYEAQQDKSGLPNDRFSAERPEGSISTLTIQRTEQRDSAMYRCASSLADRVGEKLFFGSGTQLSVL.

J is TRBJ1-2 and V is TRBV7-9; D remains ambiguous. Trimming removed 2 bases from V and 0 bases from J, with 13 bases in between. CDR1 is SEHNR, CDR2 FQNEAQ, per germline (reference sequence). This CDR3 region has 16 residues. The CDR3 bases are TGTGCCAGCAGCTTATTAGCGGGGAGAGCTAACTATGGCTACACCTTC. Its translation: CASSLLAGRANYGYTF.

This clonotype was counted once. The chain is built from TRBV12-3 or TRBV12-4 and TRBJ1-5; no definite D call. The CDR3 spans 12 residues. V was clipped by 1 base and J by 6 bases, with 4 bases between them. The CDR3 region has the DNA TGTGCCAGCAGTTTAGTGTCTCAGCCCCAGCATTTT. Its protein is CASSLVSQPQHF.

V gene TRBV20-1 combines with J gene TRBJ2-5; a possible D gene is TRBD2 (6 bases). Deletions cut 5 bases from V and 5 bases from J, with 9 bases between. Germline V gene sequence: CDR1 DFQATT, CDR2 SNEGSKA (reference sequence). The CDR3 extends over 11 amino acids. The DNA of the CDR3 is TGCAGTGCTTGGGGGGTCGAGACCCAGTACTTC. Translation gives CSAWGVETQYF.

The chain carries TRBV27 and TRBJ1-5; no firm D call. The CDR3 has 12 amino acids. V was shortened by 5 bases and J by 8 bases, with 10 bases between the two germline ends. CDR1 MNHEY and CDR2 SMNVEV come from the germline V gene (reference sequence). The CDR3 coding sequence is TGTGCCAGCAGTCCCACCGCTGAGCCCCAGCATTTT. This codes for CASSPTAEPQHF.

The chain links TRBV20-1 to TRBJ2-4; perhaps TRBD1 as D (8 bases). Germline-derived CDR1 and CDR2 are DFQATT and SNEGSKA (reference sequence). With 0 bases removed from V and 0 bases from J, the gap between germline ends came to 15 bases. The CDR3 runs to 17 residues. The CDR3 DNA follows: TGCAGTGCTAGAGACACAGGGGGGGGACTAGCCAAAAACATTCAGTACTTC. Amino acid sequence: CSARDTGGGLAKNIQYF.

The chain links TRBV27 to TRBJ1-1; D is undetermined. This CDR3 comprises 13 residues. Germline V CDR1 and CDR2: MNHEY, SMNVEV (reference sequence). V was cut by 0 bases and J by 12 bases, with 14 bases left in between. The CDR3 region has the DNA TGTGCCAGCAGTTTATCAGGGTACCCAATGACTTTCTTT. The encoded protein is CASSLSGYPMTFF.

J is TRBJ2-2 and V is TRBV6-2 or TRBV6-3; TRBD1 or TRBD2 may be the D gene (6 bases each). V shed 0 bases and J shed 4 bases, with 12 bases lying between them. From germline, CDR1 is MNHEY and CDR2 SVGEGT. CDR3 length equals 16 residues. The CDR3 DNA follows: TGTGCCAGCAGTTACTCCCCGGGGGCGGGCACCGGGGAGCTGTTTTTT. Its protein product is CASSYSPGAGTGELFF.

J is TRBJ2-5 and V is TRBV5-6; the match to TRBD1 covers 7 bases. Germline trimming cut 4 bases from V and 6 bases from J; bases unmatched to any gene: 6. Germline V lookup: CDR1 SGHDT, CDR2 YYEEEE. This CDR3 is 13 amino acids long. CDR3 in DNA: TGTGCCAGCAGCCTACGGGACAGTAAGACCCAGTACTTC. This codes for CASSLRDSKTQYF.

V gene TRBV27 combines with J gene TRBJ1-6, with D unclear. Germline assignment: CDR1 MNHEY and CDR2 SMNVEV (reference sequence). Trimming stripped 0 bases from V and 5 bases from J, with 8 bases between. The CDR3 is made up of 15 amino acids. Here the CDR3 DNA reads TGTGCCAGCAGTTTATCGAACGGTGATAATTCACCCCTCCACTTT. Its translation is CASSLSNGDNSPLHF.

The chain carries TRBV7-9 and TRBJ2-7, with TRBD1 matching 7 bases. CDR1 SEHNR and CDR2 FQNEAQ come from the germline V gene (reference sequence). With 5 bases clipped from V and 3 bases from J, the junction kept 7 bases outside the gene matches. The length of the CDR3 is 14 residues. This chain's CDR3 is CASSPRDRYYEQYF. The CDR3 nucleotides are TGTGCCAGCAGCCCCCGGGACAGATACTACGAGCAGTACTTC.

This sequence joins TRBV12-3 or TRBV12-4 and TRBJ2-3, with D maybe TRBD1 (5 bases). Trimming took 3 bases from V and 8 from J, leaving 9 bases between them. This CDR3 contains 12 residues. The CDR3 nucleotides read TGTGCCAGCAGTTTTGATGGGGCTACGCAGTATTTT. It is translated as CASSFDGATQYF.

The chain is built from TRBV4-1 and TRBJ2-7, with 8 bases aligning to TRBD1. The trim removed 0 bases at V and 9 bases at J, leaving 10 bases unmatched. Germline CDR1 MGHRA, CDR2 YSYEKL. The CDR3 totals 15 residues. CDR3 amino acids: CASSQDPAGGAGQYF. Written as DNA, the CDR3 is TGCGCCAGCAGCCAAGATCCGGCAGGGGGCGCGGGGCAGTACTTC.

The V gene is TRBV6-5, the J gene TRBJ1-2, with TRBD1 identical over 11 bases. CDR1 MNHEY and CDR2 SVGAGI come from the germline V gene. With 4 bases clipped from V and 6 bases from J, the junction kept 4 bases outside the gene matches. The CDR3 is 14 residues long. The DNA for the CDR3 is TGTGCCAGCAGTTTCCCGGGACAGGGGGATGGCTACACCTTC. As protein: CASSFPGQGDGYTF.